This T cell receptor beta chain was documented in a study of PD-1 blockade in classical Hodgkin lymphoma. Sequenced by immunoSEQ multiplex PCR; TCRdb stores in-frame clones only, minus some. This sample yields 75,000 to 100,000 clones, of which 75% to 85% are seen a single time; 15% to 20% belongs to the top ten. Relapses following autologous stem cell transplantation were seen in all patients, with brentuximab vedotin exposure varying. Regarding the study as a whole: Patients with an early start, nivolumab under 1 year after ASCT, were excluded. Reports indicated that newly diagnosed patients had lower baseline TCR diversity than healthy donors did. Unlike CD8+ TCR diversity, which did not rise significantly by C4D1, CD4+ TCR diversity did.

This CDR3 comprises 13 residues. The germline gives CDR1 SGHVS, CDR2 FQNEAQ. Between the trimmed V and J ends, which lost 4 bases and 4 bases, there was a span of 10 bases. To note about this clone: The antigen remains unidentified.

The clonotype was recovered from a human donor with classical Hodgkin lymphoma. The rearrangement uses TRBV7-8 and TRBJ1-2, with D unclear. The source material was peripheral blood mononuclear cells (PBMCs), sampled before the second cycle of nivolumab. The CDR3 sequence is CASSSLRPYGYTF. The CDR3 nucleotides read TGTGCCAGCAGCTCTCTACGTCCCTATGGCTACACCTTC. Combining the CDR3 with reference TRBV7-8 and TRBJ1-2 gives the whole variable domain GAGVSQSPRYKVAKRGQDVALRCDPISGHVSLFWYQQALGQGPEFLTYFQNEAQLDKSGLPSDRFFAERPEGSVSTLKIQRTQQEDSAVYLCASSSLRPYGYTFGSGTRLTVV.